The T cell receptor (beta chain) described here comes from a study of T cell repertoires in cytomegalovirus infection. Whole-study findings and limits: Accumulated public TCR beta family frequency recognized individuals carrying CMV together with the relevant HLA.

TCRdb re-derived calls from the reads in MiXCR, one entry per CDR3 protein. Here the sample spans about 140,000 distinct CDR3 sequences, 5.5% to 7% being singletons. This clonotype was recorded many times. Antigen unknown. The CDR3 totals 16 residues. Per germline, CDR1 SGHVS and CDR2 FQNEAQ. V trimming: 5 bases; J trimming: 0 bases; junction bases outside the gene matches: 10. Input material: PBMCs. The chain links TRBV7-8 to TRBJ2-7; 7 nucleotides match TRBD1. This receptor was taken from a human donor in good health (CMV status not recorded). Some clones in this sample may be carry-over from other donors' samples. DNA of the CDR3: TGTGCCAGCAGCCCACGGACAGGACGAGGCTCCTACGAGCAGTACTTC. Its protein is CASSPRTGRGSYEQYF.